These 3 T cell receptor beta chains originate from one sample sequenced in a study of shared clonotypes between healthy human individuals. Some clones are missing from TCRdb's copy, which holds only in-frame ones; the method was immunoSEQ multiplex PCR. The sample shows roughly 2,300,000 clones, just under 95% of them seen only once. Sample: naive CD4+ T cells from PBMCs. Noted subset: CD45RA+ positively selected. These receptors were collected from a man aged 18 to 35 in good health. Some clones in this sample may be carry-over from other donors' samples.

The CDR3 loop is CASSAGLAGDTDTQYF. The CDR3 DNA follows: TGCGCCAGCAGCGCGGGACTAGCGGGAGACACAGATACGCAGTATTTT. This sequence joins TRBV5-1 and TRBJ2-3, with 14 bases identical to TRBD2. This CDR3 is built from 16 residues. CDR1 is SGHRS, CDR2 YFSETQ, per germline. Unmatched junction bases numbered 3, after V lost 4 bases and J lost 2 bases.

This clone appeared once. The rearrangement uses TRBV6-6 and TRBJ1-5; D call uncertain. The germline CDR1 and CDR2 sequences are MNHNY and SVGAGI (reference sequence). V was clipped by 8 bases and J by 5 bases, with 10 bases between them. CDR3 size: 12 residues. CDR3 DNA sequence: TGTGCCAGCGGGCCAATGTATCAGCCCCAGCATTTT. This translates into CASGPMYQPQHF.

The table lists this clone with a count of one. Other DNA sequences in this specimen translate into the identical CDR3. The rearrangement joins TRBV7-2 to TRBJ1-2; D unresolved. V lost 1 base and J 4 bases, leaving 4 bases between the germline ends. The CDR3 runs to 12 residues. Germline CDR1 SGHTA, CDR2 FQGNSA. CDR3 protein: CASSLVAYGYTF. As DNA, the CDR3 is TGTGCCAGCAGCTTAGTAGCCTATGGCTACACCTTC.